These T cell receptor beta chains were read from a single sample in a study of radiation and T cells in renal cell carcinoma. The table came from immunoSEQ multiplex PCR; TCRdb's copy has only in-frame clones and leaves some out. The sample consists of 95,000 or so clones, 75% to 90% of them appearing once. The source material was blood, sampled from a patient whose treatment included radiotherapy and nephrectomy. Every receptor here comes from a man over 45 with renal cell carcinoma. The CDR3 runs from the conserved cysteine through the conserved F or W. D genes are given only for firm matches. Clone size appears in some rows only: once, few, many, or a class for an expanded clone.

clone_size | d_call | j_call | cdr3_length | v_call | cdr3_nt | cdr3_aa
once | TRBD1 | TRBJ2-3 | 15 | TRBV11-1 | TGTGCCAGCAGCTCGGACAGGGGGCTCACAGATACGCAGTATTTT | CASSSDRGLTDTQYF
NA | TRBD1 | TRBJ2-7 | 19 | TRBV18 | TGTGCCAGCTCACCACCGTCAGCGAGGGGGCCGGGTGGTCTGTACGAGCAGTACTTC | CASSPPSARGPGGLYEQYF
NA | TRBD1 | TRBJ1-6 | 15 | TRBV19 | TGTGCCAGTAGTCGACCGGGACAGGAATATTCACCCCTCCACTTT | CASSRPGQEYSPLHF
NA | TRBD2 | TRBJ2-1 | 14 | TRBV7-2 | TGTGCCAGCAGCTGGACTAGCCCACAGGGAGAGCAGTTCTTC | CASSWTSPQGEQFF
NA | NA | TRBJ1-1 | 17 | TRBV7-2 | TGTGCCAGCAGCTTAGTAGGTCTGGGTAATACGAACACTGAAGCTTTCTTT | CASSLVGLGNTNTEAFF
NA | NA | TRBJ1-3 | 16 | TRBV6-1 | TGTGCCAGCAGTGCACGGGACACGAGCTCTGGAAACACCATATATTTT | CASSARDTSSGNTIYF
NA | TRBD2 | TRBJ2-3 | 15 | TRBV7-3 | TGTGCCAGCAGCTTAAAGCGAGCGGGGGCCGATACGCAGTATTTT | CASSLKRAGADTQYF
NA | NA | TRBJ2-2 | 15 | TRBV6-6 | TGTGCCAGCAACTTCCGACAGGGGAGGGCCGGGGAGCTGTTTTTT | CASNFRQGRAGELFF
once | NA | TRBJ2-3 | 17 | TRBV4-1 | TGCGCCAGCAGCCAAGAAGGGACGGCCTGGGCGGCAGATACGCAGTATTTT | CASSQEGTAWAADTQYF
NA | NA | TRBJ1-2 | 14 | TRBV18 | TGTGCCAGCTCACCCCCGTCGTCGAACTATGGCTACACCTTC | CASSPPSSNYGYTF
NA | TRBD2 | TRBJ2-7 | 13 | TRBV5-1 | TGCGCCAGCAACCTAGCGGGAGGTACCGAGCAGTACTTC | CASNLAGGTEQYF
NA | NA | TRBJ1-1 | 16 | TRBV7-2 | TGTGCCAGCAGCTTAGCGCTCGGACAGACAAACACTGAAGCTTTCTTT | CASSLALGQTNTEAFF
NA | NA | TRBJ1-6 | 15 | TRBV7-9 | TGTGCCAGCAGCTTAGAGGGCTCGGGCCTGGTCCCCCTCCACTTT | CASSLEGSGLVPLHF
NA | NA | TRBJ2-5 | 13 | TRBV6-5 | TGTGCCAGCAGTTATGGGCTCCGAGAGACCCAGTACTTC | CASSYGLRETQYF
NA | NA | TRBJ2-5 | 16 | TRBV6-5 | TGTGCCAGCAGTTATACATCTACGGGTTTGGAAGAGACCCAGTACTTC | CASSYTSTGLEETQYF
NA | NA | TRBJ2-1 | 16 | TRBV7-6 | TGTGCCAGCAGCTTAAATCCTCTGAGCTCCTACAATGAGCAGTTCTTC | CASSLNPLSSYNEQFF
NA | NA | TRBJ1-6 | 17 | TRBV10-3 | TGTGCCATCAGTGAGGGGGTCTTGGGGCCCAGTAATTCACCCCTCCACTTT | CAISEGVLGPSNSPLHF